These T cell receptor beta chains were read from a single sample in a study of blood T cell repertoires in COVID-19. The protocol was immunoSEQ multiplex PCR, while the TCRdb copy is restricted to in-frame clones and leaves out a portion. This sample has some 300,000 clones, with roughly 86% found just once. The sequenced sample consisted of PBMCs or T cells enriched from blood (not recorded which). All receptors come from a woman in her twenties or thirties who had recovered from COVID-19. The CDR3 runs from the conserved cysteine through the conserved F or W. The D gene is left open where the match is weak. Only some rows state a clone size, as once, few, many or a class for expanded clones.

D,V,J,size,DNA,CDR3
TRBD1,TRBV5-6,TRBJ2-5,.,TGTGCCAGCAGCTTGGTCCTACAACAGGGGGATGGAGAGACCCAGTACTTC,CASSLVLQQGDGETQYF
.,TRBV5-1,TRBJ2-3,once,TGCGCCAGCAGCTTGGCCTTGGATACGCAGTATTTT,CASSLALDTQYF
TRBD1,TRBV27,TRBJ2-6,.,TGTGCCAGCAGTTTAAAGGTTTACAGGGGGCTTACAAACTCTGGGGCCAACGTCCTGACTTTC,CASSLKVYRGLTNSGANVLTF
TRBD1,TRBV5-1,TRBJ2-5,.,TGCGCCAGCAGCCCCGGGACAGAACAAGAGACCCAGTACTTC,CASSPGTEQETQYF
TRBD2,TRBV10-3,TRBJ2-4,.,TGTGCCATCAGTGAGTCCTTTAGCGGGAGGGACAAAAACATTCAGTACTTC,CAISESFSGRDKNIQYF
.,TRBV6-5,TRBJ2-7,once,TGTGCCAGCAGGGGTGGTATGGGCCTCTACGAGCAGTACTTC,CASRGGMGLYEQYF
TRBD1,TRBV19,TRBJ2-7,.,TGTGCCAGTAGTATAAACACCGGGACAGGCTCATACGAGCAGTACTTC,CASSINTGTGSYEQYF
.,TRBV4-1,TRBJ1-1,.,TGCGCCAGCAGCCAAAGGGGGGGGAACACTGAAGCTTTCTTT,CASSQRGGNTEAFF
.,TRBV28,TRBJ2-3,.,TGTGCCAGCAGTCACACAGATACGCAGTATTTT,CASSHTDTQYF
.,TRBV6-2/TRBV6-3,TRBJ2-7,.,TGTGCCAGCAGTCCAGCCTACGAGCAGTACTTC,CASSPAYEQYF
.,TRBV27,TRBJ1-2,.,TGTGCCAGCAGTTTATTCTCAGGACTTTCCTATGGCTACACCTTC,CASSLFSGLSYGYTF
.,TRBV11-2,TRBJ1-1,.,TGTGCCAGCAGCTATCTGGGGTGGGGGGAAGACACTGAAGCTTTCTTT,CASSYLGWGEDTEAFF
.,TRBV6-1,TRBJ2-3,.,TGTGCCAGCAGTGAAGTGGCGGCTATAGGAGCAGATACGCAGTATTTT,CASSEVAAIGADTQYF
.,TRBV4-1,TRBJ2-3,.,TGCGCCAGCAGCCAAGGCGGATTCGCAGATACGCAGTATTTT,CASSQGGFADTQYF
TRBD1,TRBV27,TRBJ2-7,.,TGTGCCAGCAGTTCTCCAGGGGGCGAGCAGTACTTC,CASSSPGGEQYF
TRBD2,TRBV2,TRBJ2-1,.,TGTGCCAGCAGCCCTCGACTAGCGGGGGAAAATGAGCAGTTCTTC,CASSPRLAGENEQFF
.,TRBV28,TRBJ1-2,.,TGTGCCAGCAGCCCGGTGCTTGAAGGCTACACCTTC,CASSPVLEGYTF
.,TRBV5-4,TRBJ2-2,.,TGTGCCAGCAGCCCGGGGTTAGGGGAGCTGTTTTTT,CASSPGLGELFF
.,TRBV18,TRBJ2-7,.,TGTGCCAGCTCACCAGTAGCCTACGAGCAGTACTTC,CASSPVAYEQYF
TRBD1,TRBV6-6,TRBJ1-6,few,TGTGCCAGCAGTCCCGGGACAGGGGCTTCTAATTCACCCCTCCACTTT,CASSPGTGASNSPLHF
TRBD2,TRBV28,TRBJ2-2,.,TGTGCCAGCAGCCCCGCGGGAGGTTTGGACACCGGGGAGCTGTTTTTT,CASSPAGGLDTGELFF
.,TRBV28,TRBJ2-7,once,TGTGCCAGCAGTTTAGTGGCAGGAAGCTCCTACGAGCAGTACTTC,CASSLVAGSSYEQYF
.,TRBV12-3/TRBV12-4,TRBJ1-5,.,TGTGCCAGCAGTACAGGAAGCAATCAGCCCCAGCATTTT,CASSTGSNQPQHF
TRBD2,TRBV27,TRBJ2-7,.,TGTGCCAGCAGTCCCGCCCCAGCGGGAGGCCGCGAGCAGTACTTC,CASSPAPAGGREQYF
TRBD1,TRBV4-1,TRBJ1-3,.,TGCGCCAGCAGCCAAGATGGGTGGACAGGGGGCCGAAACACCATATATTTT,CASSQDGWTGGRNTIYF
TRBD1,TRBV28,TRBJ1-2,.,TGTGCCAGCAGTTTCGCAGGGGGCGCTGGAGGCTACACCTTC,CASSFAGGAGGYTF
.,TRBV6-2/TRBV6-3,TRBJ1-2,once,TGTGCCAGCAGTAACCCCCCGGGGGGCAAGGACTATGGCTACACCTTC,CASSNPPGGKDYGYTF
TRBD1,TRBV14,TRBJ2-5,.,TGTGCCAGCAGCGGGACAGGGGTCGAGACCCAGTACTTC,CASSGTGVETQYF
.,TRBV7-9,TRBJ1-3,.,TGTGCCAGCAGCTTAGCGCAAACCCGCGCCACTGGAAACACCATATATTTT,CASSLAQTRATGNTIYF
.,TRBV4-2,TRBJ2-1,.,TGTGCCAGCAGCCCTCGGACTGGGGAAGCCAATGAGCAGTTCTTC,CASSPRTGEANEQFF
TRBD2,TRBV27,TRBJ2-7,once,TGTGCCAGCAGTTTGGGACGGGAGGCCTACGAGCAGTACTTC,CASSLGREAYEQYF
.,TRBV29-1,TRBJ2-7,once,TGCAGCGTTGATGGGGACTTAAACACTTCCTACAGAAAAAAATCCTACGAGCAGTACTTC,CSVDGDLNTSYRKKSYEQYF
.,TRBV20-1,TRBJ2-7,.,TGCAGTGCTAGTGGGGCCGAAGGTAGCGGAAGAGTGCAGTACTTC,CSASGAEGSGRVQYF
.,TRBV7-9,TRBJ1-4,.,TGTGCCAGCAGCTCGGTCGATGCAACTAATGAAAAACTGTTTTTT,CASSSVDATNEKLFF
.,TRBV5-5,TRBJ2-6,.,TGTGCCAGCAGCTTTCGGGTGGCTGGGGCCAACGTCCTGACTTTC,CASSFRVAGANVLTF
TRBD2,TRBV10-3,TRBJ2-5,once,TGTGCCATCAGCTCGGGACTAGCGGGAGTAGAGACCCAGTACTTC,CAISSGLAGVETQYF
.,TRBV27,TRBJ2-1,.,TGTGCCAGCGAGGGGGGGTACAATGAGCAGTTCTTC,CASEGGYNEQFF
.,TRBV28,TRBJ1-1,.,TGTGCCAGCAGTAATAGGCTAGTGGTTATGAACACTGAAGCTTTCTTT,CASSNRLVVMNTEAFF
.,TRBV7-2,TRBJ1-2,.,TGTGCCAGCAGCTTAGGCTGGTCCGTCAGAGGTTATGGCTACACCTTC,CASSLGWSVRGYGYTF
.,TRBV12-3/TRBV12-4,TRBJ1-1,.,TGTGCCAGCAGGGGAGACATGAACACTGAAGCTTTCTTT,CASRGDMNTEAFF
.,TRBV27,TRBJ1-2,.,TGTGCCAGCAGTTTTTCCAGGGTCCATGGCTACACCTTC,CASSFSRVHGYTF
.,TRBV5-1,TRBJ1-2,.,TGCGCCAGCAGCCTGAGTCGGTCTAACTATGGCTACACCTTC,CASSLSRSNYGYTF
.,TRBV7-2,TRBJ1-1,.,TGTGCCAGCAGCCACCCACAGGAGAACACTGAAGCTTTCTTT,CASSHPQENTEAFF
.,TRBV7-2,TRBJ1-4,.,TGTGCCAGCAGCGCGGGGTCAACTAATGAAAAACTGTTTTTT,CASSAGSTNEKLFF
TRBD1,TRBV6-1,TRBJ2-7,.,TGTGCCAGCACTGACCCGCCCGGATCGACAGGGATCTACGAGCAGTACTTC,CASTDPPGSTGIYEQYF